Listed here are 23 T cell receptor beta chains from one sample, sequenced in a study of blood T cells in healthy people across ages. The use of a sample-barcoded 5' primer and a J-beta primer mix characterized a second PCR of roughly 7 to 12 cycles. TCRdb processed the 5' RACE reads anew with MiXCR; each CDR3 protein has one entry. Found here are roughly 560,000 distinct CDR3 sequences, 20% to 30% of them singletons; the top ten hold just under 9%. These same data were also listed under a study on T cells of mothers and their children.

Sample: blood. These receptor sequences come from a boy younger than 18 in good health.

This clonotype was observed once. The CDR3 sequence is CASSVTSREATQYF. For the CDR3, the DNA is TGTGCCAGCAGCGTGACTAGTCGGGAGGCGACCCAGTACTTC. The V call is TRBV5-6, the J call TRBJ2-5, with 7 positions matching TRBD2. The CDR3 length is 14 residues. Germline CDR1 and CDR2: SGHDT and YYEEEE. Trimming took 4 bases from V and 7 from J; bases not matched to a gene: 10.

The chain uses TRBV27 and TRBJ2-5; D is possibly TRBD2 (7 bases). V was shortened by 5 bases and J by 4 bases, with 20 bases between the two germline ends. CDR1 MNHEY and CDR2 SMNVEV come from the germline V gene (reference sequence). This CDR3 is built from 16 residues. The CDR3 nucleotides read TGTGCCAGCAGTAATGTAGAGGGGGGGGAGGCAGAGACCCAGTACTTC. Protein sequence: CASSNVEGGEAETQYF.

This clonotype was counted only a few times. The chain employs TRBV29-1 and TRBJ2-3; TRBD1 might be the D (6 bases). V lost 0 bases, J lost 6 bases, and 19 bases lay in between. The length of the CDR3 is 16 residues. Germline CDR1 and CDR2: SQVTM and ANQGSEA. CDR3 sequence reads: CSVEDGQGPAMDTQYF. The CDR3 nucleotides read TGCAGCGTTGAAGATGGGCAGGGGCCAGCGATGGATACGCAGTATTTT.

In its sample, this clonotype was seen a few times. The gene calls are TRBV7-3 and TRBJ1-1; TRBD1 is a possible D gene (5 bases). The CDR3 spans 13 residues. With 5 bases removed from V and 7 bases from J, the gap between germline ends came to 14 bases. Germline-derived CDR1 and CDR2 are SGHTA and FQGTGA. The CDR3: CASSPWGGNEAFF. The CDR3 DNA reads TGTGCCAGCAGCCCCTGGGGGGGGAATGAAGCTTTCTTT.

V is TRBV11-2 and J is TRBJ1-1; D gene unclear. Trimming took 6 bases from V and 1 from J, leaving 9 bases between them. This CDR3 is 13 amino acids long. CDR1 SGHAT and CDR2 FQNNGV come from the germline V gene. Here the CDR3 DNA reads TGTGCCAGCAGACCGATTGGGAACACTGAAGCTTTCTTT. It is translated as CASRPIGNTEAFF.

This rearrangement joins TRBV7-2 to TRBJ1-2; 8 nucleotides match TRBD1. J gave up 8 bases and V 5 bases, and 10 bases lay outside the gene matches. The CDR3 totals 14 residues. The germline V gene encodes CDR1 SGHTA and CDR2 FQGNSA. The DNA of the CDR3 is TGTGCCAGCAGCACAAACAGGGGGGGGGAAGGCTACACCTTC. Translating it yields CASSTNRGGEGYTF. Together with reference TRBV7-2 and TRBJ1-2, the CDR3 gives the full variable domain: GAGVSQSPSNKVTEKGKDVELRCDPISGHTALYWYRQSLGQGLEFLIYFQGNSAPDKSGLPSDRFSAERTGGSVSTLTIQRTQQEDSAVYLCASSTNRGGEGYTFGSGTRLTVV.

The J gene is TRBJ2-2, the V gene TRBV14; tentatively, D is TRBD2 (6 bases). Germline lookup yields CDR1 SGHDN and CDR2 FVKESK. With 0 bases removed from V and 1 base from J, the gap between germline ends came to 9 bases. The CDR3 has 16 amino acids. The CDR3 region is CASSQDAGRNTGELFF. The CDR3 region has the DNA TGTGCCAGCAGCCAAGACGCGGGACGGAACACCGGGGAGCTGTTTTTT. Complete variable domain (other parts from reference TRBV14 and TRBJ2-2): EAGVTQFPSHSVIEKGQTVTLRCDPISGHDNLYWYRRVMGKEIKFLLHFVKESKQDESGMPNNRFLAERTGGTYSTLKVQPAELEDSGVYFCASSQDAGRNTGELFFGEGSRLTVL.

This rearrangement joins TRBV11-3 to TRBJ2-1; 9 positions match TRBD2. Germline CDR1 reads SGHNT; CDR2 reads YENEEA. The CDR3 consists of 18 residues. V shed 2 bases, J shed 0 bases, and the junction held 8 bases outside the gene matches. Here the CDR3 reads CASSLSRLTSGSYNEQFF. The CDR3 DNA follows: TGTGCCAGCAGCTTATCCCGATTGACTAGCGGCTCCTACAATGAGCAGTTCTTC.

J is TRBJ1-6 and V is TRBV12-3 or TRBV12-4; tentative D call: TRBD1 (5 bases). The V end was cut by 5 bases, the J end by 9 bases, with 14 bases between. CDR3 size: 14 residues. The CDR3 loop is CASSPHPGSSPLHF. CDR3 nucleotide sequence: TGTGCCAGCAGTCCGCACCCAGGGTCTTCACCCCTCCACTTT.

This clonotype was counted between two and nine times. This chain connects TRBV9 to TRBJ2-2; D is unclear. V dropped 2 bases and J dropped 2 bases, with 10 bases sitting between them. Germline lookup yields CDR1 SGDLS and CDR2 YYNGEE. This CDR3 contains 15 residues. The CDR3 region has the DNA TGTGCCAGCAGCGTTGGGCAGTCTAACACCGGGGAGCTGTTTTTT. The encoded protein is CASSVGQSNTGELFF.

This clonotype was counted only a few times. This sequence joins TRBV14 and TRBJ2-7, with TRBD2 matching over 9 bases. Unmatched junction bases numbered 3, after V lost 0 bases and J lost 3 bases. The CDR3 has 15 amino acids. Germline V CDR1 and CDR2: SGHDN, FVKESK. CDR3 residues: CASSQDWTSDYEQYF. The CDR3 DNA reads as TGTGCCAGCAGCCAAGACTGGACTAGCGACTACGAGCAGTACTTC.

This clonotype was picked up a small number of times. This chain's CDR3 is CASSAVAGGQETQYF. The CDR3 DNA is TGCGCCAGCAGCGCAGTAGCGGGAGGGCAGGAGACCCAGTACTTC. V gene TRBV5-1 combines with J gene TRBJ2-5; 11 bases agree with TRBD2. CDR3 length: 15 residues. CDR1 is SGHRS, CDR2 YFSETQ, per germline. The V gene end was trimmed by 4 bases and the J gene end by 5 bases; junction bases not matched to a gene: 7.

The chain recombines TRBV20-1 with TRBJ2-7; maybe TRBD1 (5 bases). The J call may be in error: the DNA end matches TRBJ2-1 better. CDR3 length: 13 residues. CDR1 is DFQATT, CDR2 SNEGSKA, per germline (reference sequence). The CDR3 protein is CSALGQGLVRQFF. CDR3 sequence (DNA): TGCAGTGCCCTCGGGCAGGGCCTAGTTCGGCAGTTCTTC.

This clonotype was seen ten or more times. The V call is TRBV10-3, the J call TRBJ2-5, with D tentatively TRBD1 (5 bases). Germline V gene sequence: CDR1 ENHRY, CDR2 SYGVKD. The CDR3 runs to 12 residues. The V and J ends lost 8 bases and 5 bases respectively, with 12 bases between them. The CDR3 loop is CAIAREGETQYF. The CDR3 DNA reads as TGTGCCATCGCCAGGGAAGGGGAGACCCAGTACTTC.

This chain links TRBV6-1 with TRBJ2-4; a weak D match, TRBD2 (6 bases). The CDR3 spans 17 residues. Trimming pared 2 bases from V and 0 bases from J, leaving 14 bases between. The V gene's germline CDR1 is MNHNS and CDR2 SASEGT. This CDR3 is CASSEFGGILAKNIQYF. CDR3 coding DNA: TGTGCCAGCAGTGAATTCGGAGGGATCCTAGCCAAAAACATTCAGTACTTC.

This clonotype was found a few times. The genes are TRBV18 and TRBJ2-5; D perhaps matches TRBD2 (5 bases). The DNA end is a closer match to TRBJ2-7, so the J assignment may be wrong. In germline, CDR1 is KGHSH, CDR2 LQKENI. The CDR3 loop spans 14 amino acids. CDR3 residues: CASSPRGVSYEQYF. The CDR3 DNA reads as TGTGCCAGCTCACCCCGGGGAGTCTCCTACGAGCAGTACTTC.

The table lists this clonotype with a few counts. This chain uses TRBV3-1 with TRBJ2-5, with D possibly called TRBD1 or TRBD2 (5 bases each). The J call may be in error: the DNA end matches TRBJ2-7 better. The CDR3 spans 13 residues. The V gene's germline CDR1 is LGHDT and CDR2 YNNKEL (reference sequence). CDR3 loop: CASSPSRDHEQYF. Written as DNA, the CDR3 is TGTGCCAGCAGCCCCTCCCGGGACCACGAGCAGTACTTC.

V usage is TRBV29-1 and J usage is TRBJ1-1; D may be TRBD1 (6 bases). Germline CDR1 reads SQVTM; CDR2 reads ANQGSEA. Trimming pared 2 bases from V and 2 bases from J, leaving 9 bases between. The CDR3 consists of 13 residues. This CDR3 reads CSVELDSNTEAFF. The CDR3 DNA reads TGCAGCGTTGAACTGGACAGTAACACTGAAGCTTTCTTT.

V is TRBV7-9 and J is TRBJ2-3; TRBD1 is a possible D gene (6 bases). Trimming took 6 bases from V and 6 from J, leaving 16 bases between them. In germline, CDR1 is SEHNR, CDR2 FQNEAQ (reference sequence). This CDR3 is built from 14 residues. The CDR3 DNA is TGTGCCAGCAGGCACAGGGAGCTGGGGGATACGCAGTATTTT. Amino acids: CASRHRELGDTQYF.

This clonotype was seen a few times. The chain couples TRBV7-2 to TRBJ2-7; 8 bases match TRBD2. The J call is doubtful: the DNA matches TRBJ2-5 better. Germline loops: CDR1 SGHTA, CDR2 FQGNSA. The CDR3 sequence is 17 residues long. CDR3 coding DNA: TGTGCCAGCAGCACAGATGCGGTGGTAGCGGGACAAGAGACCCAGTACTTC. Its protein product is CASSTDAVVAGQETQYF.

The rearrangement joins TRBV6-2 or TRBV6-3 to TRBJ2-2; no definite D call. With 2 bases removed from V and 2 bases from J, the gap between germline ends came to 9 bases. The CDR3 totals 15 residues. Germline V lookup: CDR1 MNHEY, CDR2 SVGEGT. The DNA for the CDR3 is TGTGCCAGCAGTTACCTGAGCTCTAACACCGGGGAGCTGTTTTTT. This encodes CASSYLSSNTGELFF.

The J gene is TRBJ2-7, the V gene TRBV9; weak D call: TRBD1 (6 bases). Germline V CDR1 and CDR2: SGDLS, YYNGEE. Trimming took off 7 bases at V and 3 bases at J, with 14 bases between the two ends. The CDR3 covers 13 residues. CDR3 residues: CASAAGVNYEQYF. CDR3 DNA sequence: TGTGCCAGCGCGGCAGGGGTTAACTACGAGCAGTACTTC.

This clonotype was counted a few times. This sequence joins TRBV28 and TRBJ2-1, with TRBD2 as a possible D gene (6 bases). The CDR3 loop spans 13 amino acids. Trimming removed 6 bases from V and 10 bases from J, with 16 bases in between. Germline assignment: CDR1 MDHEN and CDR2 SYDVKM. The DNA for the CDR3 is TGTGCCAGCAGCCCCCGGGGGAGCGCCGAGCAGTTCTTC. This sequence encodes CASSPRGSAEQFF.